This is a list of T cell receptor beta chains from one sample in a study of cytomegalovirus exposure and HLA in healthy donors. The data were produced by immunoSEQ multiplex PCR, yet TCRdb's version contains in-frame clones alone and is incomplete. The sample includes about 130,000 clones, more than 15% of them seen just once. Material: PBMCs. Source of these receptors: a female donor in good health and CMV-seropositive. Both conserved end residues are part of each CDR3. A D gene is named only where the DNA matches it firmly. Expanded clones get a size class; other rows say once, few or many, or leave the size out.

TRBJ2-7,TRBV27,.,.,CASSLGLSYEQYF,TGTGCCAGCAGTTTAGGGCTATCCTACGAGCAGTACTTC
TRBJ2-3,TRBV5-5,few,.,CASSRTGDTQYF,TGTGCCAGCAGTCGGACTGGGGATACGCAGTATTTT
TRBJ2-7,TRBV2,few,TRBD1,CASRGPTGGAYEQYF,TGTGCCAGCAGGGGTCCGACAGGGGGAGCGTACGAGCAGTACTTC
TRBJ2-1,TRBV6-5,.,TRBD1,CASSPGQGREQFF,TGTGCCAGCAGCCCGGGACAGGGTCGTGAGCAGTTCTTC
TRBJ2-1,TRBV13,.,TRBD2,CASSLVKREGRNEQFF,TGTGCCAGCAGCTTGGTGAAGCGGGAGGGCCGCAATGAGCAGTTCTTC
TRBJ1-5,TRBV27,.,TRBD1,CASRMTGSNQPQHF,TGTGCCAGCAGAATGACAGGGTCAAATCAGCCCCAGCATTTT
TRBJ1-1,TRBV5-1,few,TRBD1,CASSLGTALNTEAFF,TGCGCCAGCAGCTTAGGGACAGCTTTGAACACTGAAGCTTTCTTT
TRBJ2-2,TRBV2,few,.,CASGGQVNTGELFF,TGTGCCAGCGGAGGTCAGGTTAACACCGGGGAGCTGTTTTTT
TRBJ2-5,TRBV5-1,few,TRBD2,CASSLGTSGGEETQYF,TGCGCCAGCAGCTTGGGGACTAGCGGGGGCGAGGAGACCCAGTACTTC
TRBJ1-4,TRBV7-2,few,TRBD1,CASSPRQGREKLFF,TGTGCCAGCAGCCCCCGACAGGGACGGGAAAAACTGTTTTTT
TRBJ1-5,TRBV19,.,TRBD1,CASSTRTGKMSNQPQHF,TGTGCCAGTAGTACTCGGACAGGGAAGATGAGCAATCAGCCCCAGCATTTT
TRBJ2-1,TRBV30,.,.,CAWSIGAFGNEQFF,TGTGCCTGGAGTATTGGCGCTTTCGGGAATGAGCAGTTCTTC
TRBJ1-1,TRBV5-1,few,TRBD1,CASSLLGGPNTEAFF,TGCGCCAGCAGCTTGTTAGGGGGCCCGAACACTGAAGCTTTCTTT
TRBJ2-1,TRBV7-6,.,TRBD2,CASSTPGTSGGGEQFF,TGTGCCAGCAGCACTCCCGGGACTAGCGGGGGGGGTGAGCAGTTCTTC
TRBJ1-1,TRBV6-5,.,.,CASSLPGYTEAFF,TGTGCCAGCAGTTTACCGGGGTACACTGAAGCTTTCTTT